This T cell receptor beta chain is drawn from a study of shared clonotypes between healthy human individuals. This clone has a single count. V trimming: 6 bases; J trimming: 7 bases; junction bases outside the gene matches: 12. The length of the CDR3 is 16 residues. CDR1 SNHLY and CDR2 FYNNEI come from the germline V gene. CD8 cells classed as naive were CD45RO-negative and positively selected for CCR7, excluding terminally differentiated effector memory CD45RA+ cells. Assay: immunoSEQ multiplex PCR; the TCRdb copy retains only in-frame clones and omits some. The sample has about 700,000 clones; 92% are singletons.

The receptor comes from a man aged 25 to 40 in good health. The rearrangement links TRBV2 to TRBJ2-3; 11 bases agree with TRBD2. What was sequenced was naive CD8+ T cells sorted from blood. The chain's CDR3 is CASRPYSGRAPNTQYF. The CDR3 coding sequence is TGTGCCAGCAGGCCCTATAGCGGGAGGGCCCCGAATACGCAGTATTTT.